What follows are 21 T cell receptor beta chains derived from one specimen sequenced in a study of T cells after yellow fever vaccination. TCRdb re-derived calls from the 5' RACE reads in MiXCR, one entry per CDR3 protein. The sample consists of fewer than 450,000 distinct CDR3 sequences, 4% of them appearing once. The source was PBMCs, collected 5 days after the yellow fever booster vaccination. These receptors were taken from a man younger than 35 who received the YFV17D yellow fever vaccine.

This clonotype was observed a handful of times. The genes are TRBV5-5 and TRBJ1-1; 8 positions match TRBD1. V dropped 2 bases and J dropped 10; count of bases not matched to a gene: 7. The CDR3 length is 13 residues. CDR1 and CDR2 (germline): SGHKS, YYEKEE (reference sequence). For the CDR3, the DNA is TGTGCCAGCAGCTTCCAGGGGGCCGGTGGAGCTTTCTTT. Translation: CASSFQGAGGAFF.

V is TRBV9 and J is TRBJ2-2; 13 bases agree with TRBD2. Germline CDR1 is SGDLS and CDR2 is YYNGEE. J lost 7 bases, V lost 2 bases, and 5 bases had no gene match. CDR3 size: 16 residues. The CDR3 sequence is CASSVTSGGTSGELFF. The CDR3 nucleotides read TGTGCCAGCAGCGTGACTAGCGGGGGGACTAGCGGGGAGCTGTTTTTT.

In its sample, this clonotype was seen many times. J is TRBJ1-4 and V is TRBV11-2, with D maybe TRBD1 (5 bases). V lost 3 bases and J lost 8, with 13 bases in between. This CDR3 has 14 residues. CDR1 and CDR2 (germline): SGHAT, FQNNGV. The CDR3 DNA is TGTGCCAGCAGCTTGGCAGGGACTTGGGAAAAACTGTTTTTT. Translation gives CASSLAGTWEKLFF.

The chain is built from TRBV6-2 or TRBV6-3 and TRBJ2-2; 9 positions agree with TRBD1. Germline-derived CDR1 and CDR2 are MNHEY and SVGEGT. V shed 6 bases, J shed 6 bases, and the junction held 11 bases outside the gene matches. CDR3 length: 16 residues. The CDR3 protein is CASSQWGTGTSGELFF. In DNA form, the CDR3 reads TGTGCCAGCAGCCAGTGGGGGACAGGGACGTCCGGGGAGCTGTTTTTT.

In its sample, this clonotype was seen many times. The chain recombines TRBV5-1 with TRBJ2-7; D gene uncertain. In germline, CDR1 is SGHRS, CDR2 YFSETQ. Trimming shortened V by 2 bases and J by 6 bases, and 6 bases separated the two germline ends. The CDR3 covers 11 residues. CDR3: CASSFGGEQYF. CDR3 nucleotides: TGCGCCAGCAGCTTCGGTGGCGAGCAGTACTTC.

This clonotype was counted at least ten times. The chain combines TRBV5-1 with TRBJ1-1, with D unclear. The CDR3 is 13 residues long. V shed 7 bases and J shed 2 bases, with 12 bases lying between them. From germline, CDR1 is SGHRS and CDR2 YFSETQ. CDR3 nucleotides: TGCGCCAGCGGAGACATATTTAACACTGAAGCTTTCTTT. Its protein is CASGDIFNTEAFF.

This clonotype was recorded at least ten times. V is TRBV20-1 and J is TRBJ2-1; TRBD2 aligns across 8 bases. V gave up 6 bases and J gave up 9 bases; unmatched junction bases: 19. There are 16 residues in the CDR3. In germline, CDR1 is DFQATT, CDR2 SNEGSKA (reference sequence). The CDR3 loop is CSAARGAAGVLSEQFF. The CDR3 nucleotides read TGCAGTGCCGCCAGAGGGGCAGCGGGGGTACTGAGTGAGCAGTTCTTC.

This clonotype was detected only a few times. The genes are TRBV7-2 and TRBJ2-5; D is unresolved. The germline V gene encodes CDR1 SGHTA and CDR2 FQGNSA. This CDR3 is built from 14 residues. V dropped 1 base and J dropped 0 bases, with 6 bases sitting between them. CDR3 sequence: CASSLGLYQETQYF. CDR3 DNA sequence: TGTGCCAGCAGCTTAGGGTTGTACCAAGAGACCCAGTACTTC.

V gene TRBV3-1 combines with J gene TRBJ1-2, with TRBD1 matching over 7 bases. CDR3 size: 14 residues. The junction had 7 bases not matched to a gene; V was cut back by 5 bases and J by 4 bases. The germline gives CDR1 LGHDT, CDR2 YNNKEL (reference sequence). The CDR3 is CASSARDSPYGYTF. DNA of the CDR3: TGTGCCAGCAGCGCCCGGGACAGCCCCTATGGCTACACCTTC.

This clonotype was counted many times. The V and J genes are TRBV7-2 and TRBJ2-2; 7 bases are a match to TRBD2. Germline trimming cut 8 bases from V and 4 bases from J; bases unmatched to any gene: 7. Per the germline V gene, CDR1 is SGHTA and CDR2 is FQGNSA. The CDR3 covers 14 residues. The CDR3 protein is CASRPTGGTGELFF. The CDR3 DNA follows: TGTGCCAGCCGCCCTACGGGGGGCACCGGGGAGCTGTTTTTT.

This clonotype came up many times. The V call is TRBV29-1, the J call TRBJ2-1; TRBD1 or TRBD2 may be the D gene (6 bases each). CDR1 SQVTM and CDR2 ANQGSEA come from the germline V gene. Trimming shortened V by 1 base and J by 8 bases, and 12 bases separated the two germline ends. This CDR3 is built from 13 residues. CDR3 nucleotide sequence: TGCAGCGTTGAAGGGGGGGCCGAGTATGAGCAGTTCTTC. This encodes CSVEGGAEYEQFF.

Many counts were recorded for this clonotype. The rearrangement uses TRBV7-2 and TRBJ1-4, with unresolved D. Germline V gives CDR1 SGHTA, CDR2 FQGNSA. The CDR3 consists of 15 residues. V lost 2 bases and J 5 bases, leaving 12 bases between the germline ends. The CDR3 is CASSLNALPNEKLFF. The CDR3, as DNA: TGTGCCAGCAGCTTAAACGCTCTTCCAAATGAAAAACTGTTTTTT.

This clonotype was recorded many times. The chain links TRBV20-1 to TRBJ1-1; no clear D. This CDR3 spans 15 amino acids. V was shortened by 6 bases and J by 2 bases, with 19 bases between the two germline ends. In germline, CDR1 is DFQATT, CDR2 SNEGSKA (reference sequence). CDR3 bases: TGCAGTGCCCAAAAGATGTCAGGCGATAACACTGAAGCTTTCTTT. This gives the protein CSAQKMSGDNTEAFF.

This chain joins TRBV10-3 and TRBJ1-3; tentative D call: TRBD1 (6 bases). Trimming took off 10 bases at V and 8 bases at J, with 12 bases between the two ends. Germline CDR1 reads ENHRY; CDR2 reads SYGVKD. The CDR3 contains 11 residues. The CDR3, as DNA: TGTGCCACCTCCAACAGGGACACCATATATTTT. As protein: CATSNRDTIYF.

A few counts support this clonotype. This rearrangement joins TRBV5-1 to TRBJ1-4; D is possibly TRBD1 (5 bases). In germline, CDR1 is SGHRS, CDR2 YFSETQ. CDR3 size: 14 residues. V was shortened by 3 bases and J by 6 bases, with 12 bases between the two germline ends. The CDR3 DNA sequence: TGCGCCAGCAGCTGGAAGGGGTCGGATGAAAAACTGTTTTTT. Translation gives CASSWKGSDEKLFF. Looking up the rest from reference TRBV5-1 and TRBJ1-4 gives the full variable domain: KAGVTQTPRYLIKTRGQQVTLSCSPISGHRSVSWYQQTPGQGLQFLFEYFSETQRNKGNFPGRFSGRQFSNSRSEMNVSTLELGDSALYLCASSWKGSDEKLFFGSGTQLSVL.

This clonotype has a handful of counts. The CDR3 sequence is CASSYSRGDEETQYF. In nucleotides, the CDR3 is TGTGCCAGCAGCTACTCGCGGGGGGATGAAGAGACCCAGTACTTC. The rearrangement joins TRBV7-2 to TRBJ2-5; 8 bases map to TRBD2. CDR1 is SGHTA and CDR2 is FQGNSA in the germline V gene. This CDR3 is built from 15 residues. V gave up 4 bases and J gave up 3 bases; unmatched junction bases: 7. Together with reference TRBV7-2 and TRBJ2-5, the CDR3 gives the full variable domain: GAGVSQSPSNKVTEKGKDVELRCDPISGHTALYWYRQSLGQGLEFLIYFQGNSAPDKSGLPSDRFSAERTGGSVSTLTIQRTQQEDSAVYLCASSYSRGDEETQYFGPGTRLLVL.

This clonotype turned up a few times. The chain couples TRBV12-3 or TRBV12-4 to TRBJ1-6, with D hard to call. The V end lost 5 bases, the J end lost 0 bases, and 8 bases lay between the germline ends. The CDR3 is 15 amino acids. The chain's CDR3 is CASSGLSSYNSPLHF. In nucleotides, the CDR3 is TGTGCCAGCAGTGGACTCAGCTCCTATAATTCACCCCTCCACTTT.

In its sample, this clonotype was seen many times. The gene calls are TRBV5-1 and TRBJ1-3; D uncertain. The germline V gene encodes CDR1 SGHRS and CDR2 YFSETQ. CDR3 length: 16 amino acids. V was clipped by 0 bases and J by 0 bases, with 10 bases between them. The CDR3 nucleotides read TGCGCCAGCAGCTTGGGGGCTGACTTCTCTGGAAACACCATATATTTT. Protein: CASSLGADFSGNTIYF. Drawing the rest from reference TRBV5-1 and TRBJ1-3, the complete variable domain is KAGVTQTPRYLIKTRGQQVTLSCSPISGHRSVSWYQQTPGQGLQFLFEYFSETQRNKGNFPGRFSGRQFSNSRSEMNVSTLELGDSALYLCASSLGADFSGNTIYFGEGSWLTVV.

The chain recombines TRBV5-1 with TRBJ2-1; maybe TRBD2 (5 bases). Deletions cut 4 bases from V and 8 bases from J, with 19 bases between. CDR1 is SGHRS, CDR2 YFSETQ, per germline. The CDR3 length is 15 residues. CDR3 sequence: CASSPWTDDYYEQFF. DNA for the CDR3: TGCGCCAGCAGCCCCTGGACGGACGACTATTATGAGCAGTTCTTC. The variable domain in full, with the rest retrieved from reference TRBV5-1 and TRBJ2-1, is KAGVTQTPRYLIKTRGQQVTLSCSPISGHRSVSWYQQTPGQGLQFLFEYFSETQRNKGNFPGRFSGRQFSNSRSEMNVSTLELGDSALYLCASSPWTDDYYEQFFGPGTRLTVL.

This rearrangement joins TRBV10-3 to TRBJ1-6; 11 bases agree with TRBD1. This CDR3 is 16 amino acids long. V was pared by 6 bases and J by 9 bases, with 10 bases of the junction left unmatched. The germline CDR1 and CDR2 sequences are ENHRY and SYGVKD. The CDR3 loop is CAISPAGDRGSSPLHF. CDR3 in DNA: TGTGCCATCAGCCCGGCCGGGGACAGGGGGAGTTCACCCCTCCACTTT.

The chain couples TRBV7-9 to TRBJ1-4, with TRBD1 matching over 7 bases. Per the germline V gene, CDR1 is SEHNR and CDR2 is FQNEAQ (reference sequence). This CDR3 is built from 17 residues. V lost 5 bases and J lost 3; bases outside the gene matches: 12. The CDR3 nucleotides are TGTGCCAGCAGCGTCGACCCTTGGGACAGTGCTAATGAAAAACTGTTTTTT. Its protein product is CASSVDPWDSANEKLFF.